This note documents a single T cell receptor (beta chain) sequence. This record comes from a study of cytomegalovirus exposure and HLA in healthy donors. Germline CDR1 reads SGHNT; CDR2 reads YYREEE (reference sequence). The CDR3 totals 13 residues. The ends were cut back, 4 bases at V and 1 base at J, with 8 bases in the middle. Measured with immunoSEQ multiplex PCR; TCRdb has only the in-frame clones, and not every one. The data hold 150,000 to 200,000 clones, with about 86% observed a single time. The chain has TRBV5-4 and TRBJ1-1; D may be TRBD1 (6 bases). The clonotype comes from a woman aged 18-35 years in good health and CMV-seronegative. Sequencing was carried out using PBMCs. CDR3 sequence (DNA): TGTGCCAGCAGCCCCAGGGGGAACACTGAAGCTTTCTTT. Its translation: CASSPRGNTEAFF.